What follows are 29 T cell receptor beta chains derived from one specimen sequenced in a study of T-cell memory formation after mild COVID-19 (dated by TCRdb to about 2021). The library was prepared using 5' RACE. This sample was sequenced with an Illumina NovaSeq 6000. The public sequencing data were trimmed at Q25 with fastp and processed into clonotypes with MiXCR by TCRdb, which kept only in-frame beta chains. One record per CDR3 amino acid sequence lists the most common genes and DNA. The sample yields about 200,000 distinct CDR3 sequences; roughly 10% were counted once. Roughly 3.5% of the sample is in the top ten clones. The sample was PBMCs or a T cell subset sorted from them (not recorded which). The receptors originated from a man between 18 and 29 years old who had mild COVID-19 (a few samples of this study predate the infection). The sample titles of this study are shuffled in the database, so cell type and time point are left out; the donor was told from shared clones.

This clonotype was seen a few times. This chain uses TRBV12-3 or TRBV12-4 with TRBJ1-1; D gene uncertain. Trimming took 3 bases from V and 3 from J, leaving 14 bases between them. This CDR3 has 15 residues. The CDR3 reads CASSFQRRRDTEAFF. The CDR3 bases are TGTGCCAGCAGTTTCCAAAGGAGGAGGGACACTGAAGCTTTCTTT.

This chain joins TRBV5-1 and TRBJ1-5; no clear D gene. Germline V gene sequence: CDR1 SGHRS, CDR2 YFSETQ. V lost 5 bases to trimming and J lost 10 bases, with 13 bases between them. The CDR3 is made up of 12 amino acids. CDR3 residues: CASRASEGPQHF. In DNA, the CDR3 is TGCGCCAGCAGGGCCAGCGAAGGACCCCAGCATTTT.

This clonotype was detected a few times. The chain uses TRBV6-5 and TRBJ1-6; TRBD1 aligns across 7 bases. The CDR3 loop spans 15 amino acids. After removal of 4 bases from V and 7 bases from J, the junction contained 7 bases not matched to a gene. Germline-derived CDR1 and CDR2 are MNHEY and SVGAGI. CDR3 amino acids: CASSWQGGANSPLHF. Written as DNA, the CDR3 is TGTGCCAGCAGTTGGCAGGGGGGGGCGAATTCACCCCTCCACTTT.

The CDR3 coding sequence is TGTGCCAGCAGCCCCAAAGCGGGGGGGCTCGAGACCCAGTACTTC. This codes for CASSPKAGGLETQYF. The rearrangement joins TRBV7-2 to TRBJ2-5; 10 bases agree with TRBD2. Germline V CDR1 and CDR2: SGHTA, FQGNSA. V dropped 5 bases and J dropped 5; count of bases not matched to a gene: 8. The CDR3 spans 15 residues.

This clonotype was recorded many times. CDR3 sequence reads: CASSLNPGGYSYNEQFF. In nucleotides, the CDR3 is TGTGCCAGCAGCTTGAACCCCGGGGGGTACTCCTACAATGAGCAGTTCTTC. The chain recombines TRBV11-2 with TRBJ2-1, with 7 bases aligning to TRBD2. With V trimmed by 3 bases and J by 0 bases, 8 bases remained unmatched. This CDR3 comprises 17 residues. CDR1 SGHAT and CDR2 FQNNGV come from the germline V gene.

This clonotype was found many times. This chain links TRBV12-3 or TRBV12-4 with TRBJ1-2; no reliable D call. Trimming took off 3 bases at V and 3 bases at J, with 8 bases between the two ends. The CDR3 is 13 amino acids. The chain's CDR3 is CASSLRGDYGYTF. The CDR3 DNA reads TGTGCCAGCAGTTTGCGGGGTGACTATGGCTACACCTTC.

This clonotype was observed many times. J is TRBJ2-5 and V is TRBV29-1; D is unclear. The CDR3 contains 11 residues. Germline V gene sequence: CDR1 SQVTM, CDR2 ANQGSEA. The CDR3 nucleotides are TGCGGCGCTACTCCCAGCCAGACCCAGTACTTC. Translating gives CGATPSQTQYF.

J is TRBJ2-5 and V is TRBV30, with TRBD2 as a possible D gene (7 bases). V lost 2 bases, J lost 5 bases, and 15 bases lay in between. The germline V gene encodes CDR1 GTSNPN and CDR2 SVGIG (reference sequence). The length of the CDR3 is 14 residues. CDR3 nucleotides: TGTGCCTGGAGTAACCTCCGGGGGGCTGAGACCCAGTACTTC. This codes for CAWSNLRGAETQYF.

V gene TRBV4-2 combines with J gene TRBJ2-5; 10 nucleotides align to TRBD2. The CDR3 is 14 amino acids. The ends lost 5 bases at V and 7 bases at J; junction bases unmatched: 7. Germline V gene data show CDR1 as LGHNA and CDR2 as YNFKEQ. The CDR3 region is CASSELAGPRTQYF. The CDR3 coding sequence is TGTGCCAGCAGCGAACTAGCGGGGCCGCGGACCCAGTACTTC.

The chain is built from TRBV6-2 or TRBV6-3 and TRBJ1-4; the D is unclear. V lost 3 bases, J lost 0 bases, and 11 bases lay in between. CDR3 length: 16 amino acids. Germline V gene lookup returns CDR1 MNHEY and CDR2 SVGEGT. Written as DNA, the CDR3 is TGTGCCAGCAGTTATCCATACAGCGCAACTAATGAAAAACTGTTTTTT. Protein: CASSYPYSATNEKLFF.

The chain carries TRBV5-1 and TRBJ2-7, with TRBD1 identical over 12 bases. V gave up 3 bases and J gave up 2 bases; unmatched junction bases: 3. In germline, CDR1 is SGHRS, CDR2 YFSETQ. The CDR3 is made up of 15 amino acids. For the CDR3, the DNA is TGCGCCAGCAGCTCGGGGACAGGGGGCCCCTACGAGCAGTACTTC. Its protein is CASSSGTGGPYEQYF. The full variable domain, its missing parts supplied by reference TRBV5-1 and TRBJ2-7, is KAGVTQTPRYLIKTRGQQVTLSCSPISGHRSVSWYQQTPGQGLQFLFEYFSETQRNKGNFPGRFSGRQFSNSRSEMNVSTLELGDSALYLCASSSGTGGPYEQYFGPGTRLTVT.

The table lists this clonotype with a few counts. V is TRBV3-1 and J is TRBJ2-3, with D tentatively TRBD1 (7 bases). The CDR3 is made up of 14 amino acids. V dropped 0 bases and J dropped 9 bases, with 13 bases sitting between them. Germline V gene lookup returns CDR1 LGHDT and CDR2 YNNKEL (reference sequence). In nucleotides, the CDR3 is TGTGCCAGCAGCCAAGATTCCGCAGGGGGGACGCAGTATTTT. Residues: CASSQDSAGGTQYF.

This clonotype was picked up a small number of times. As DNA, the CDR3 is TGTGCCAGCAGCTTAGGCTCAGGGGGGCCTGAAGCTTTCTTT. It codes for CASSLGSGGPEAFF. The chain uses TRBV7-9 and TRBJ1-1, with 7 bases aligning to TRBD1. V lost 1 base to trimming and J lost 6 bases; unmatched junction nucleotides: 5. From germline, CDR1 is SEHNR and CDR2 FQNEAQ (reference sequence). CDR3 length equals 14 residues.

This clonotype was counted many times. The chain uses TRBV9 and TRBJ2-1; 9 nucleotides line up with TRBD2. From germline, CDR1 is SGDLS and CDR2 YYNGEE. The CDR3 is made up of 15 amino acids. V shed 4 bases, J shed 2 bases, and the junction held 4 bases outside the gene matches. CDR3 protein: CASSLSGGPYNEQFF. The CDR3 region has the DNA TGTGCCAGCAGCCTTAGCGGGGGTCCCTACAATGAGCAGTTCTTC.

This clonotype was observed at least ten times. V is TRBV5-1 and J is TRBJ2-3; no clear D. CDR1 and CDR2 from the germline V gene are SGHRS and YFSETQ. The CDR3 consists of 15 residues. Trimming cost V 2 bases and J 0 bases, with 10 bases left between them. The CDR3 nucleotides are TGCGCCAGCAGCTTCGACCCTATTAGCACAGATACGCAGTATTTT. It yields the protein CASSFDPISTDTQYF.

The J gene is TRBJ1-1, the V gene TRBV10-3; no reliable D call. Germline V gene lookup returns CDR1 ENHRY and CDR2 SYGVKD. The CDR3 consists of 13 residues. The V gene lost 7 bases and the J gene lost 3 bases, with 12 bases spanning the gap. The CDR3 sequence is CAITARGDTEAFF. CDR3 DNA: TGTGCCATCACAGCACGGGGAGACACTGAAGCTTTCTTT.

The chain carries TRBV5-1 and TRBJ2-7, with D unresolved. The CDR3 has 13 residues. V lost 1 base and J 5 bases, leaving 10 bases between the germline ends. Germline V gives CDR1 SGHRS, CDR2 YFSETQ. CDR3 protein: CASSLTVSDEQYV. CDR3 nucleotides: TGCGCCAGCAGCTTGACGGTATCGGACGAGCAGTACGTC.

In its sample, this clonotype was seen a few times. The gene calls are TRBV6-6 and TRBJ2-5; D unresolved. The length of the CDR3 is 12 residues. V lost 5 bases to trimming and J lost 5 bases, with 9 bases between them. Germline-derived CDR1 and CDR2 are MNHNY and SVGAGI (reference sequence). CDR3 sequence: CASSVSRETQYF. The CDR3 DNA is TGTGCCAGCAGTGTCTCCAGGGAGACCCAGTACTTC.

Only a few counts were recorded for this clonotype. This chain joins TRBV5-1 and TRBJ2-5, with 7 bases that match TRBD1. V shed 3 bases, J shed 1 base, and the junction held 3 bases outside the gene matches. The germline V gene has CDR1 SGHRS and CDR2 YFSETQ. CDR3 length: 14 amino acids. CDR3 sequence: CASSSQGTQETQYF. Here the CDR3 DNA reads TGCGCCAGCAGCTCACAGGGGACCCAAGAGACCCAGTACTTC.

The chain employs TRBV3-1 and TRBJ2-5; 8 bases are a match to TRBD2. This CDR3 is built from 13 residues. V shed 7 bases, J shed 5 bases, and the junction held 6 bases outside the gene matches. The germline V gene encodes CDR1 LGHDT and CDR2 YNNKEL (reference sequence). Here the CDR3 DNA reads TGTGCCAGCACCGGGACTAGAGGGGAGACCCAGTACTTC. This encodes CASTGTRGETQYF.

This clonotype was seen only a few times. V is TRBV7-9 and J is TRBJ1-5, with D perhaps matching TRBD1 (5 bases). V shed 6 bases and J shed 0 bases, with 18 bases lying between them. This CDR3 has 17 amino acids. The germline V gene encodes CDR1 SEHNR and CDR2 FQNEAQ (reference sequence). The CDR3 nucleotides are TGTGCCAGCAGACTTGAGGGGCTCCCTTCTAGCAATCAGCCCCAGCATTTT. It specifies CASRLEGLPSSNQPQHF.

The table lists this clonotype with a few counts. This chain uses TRBV5-5 with TRBJ2-1, with D unresolved. Trimming took 0 bases from V and 2 from J, leaving 12 bases between them. CDR1 SGHKS and CDR2 YYEKEE come from the germline V gene (reference sequence). The CDR3 totals 16 residues. The CDR3 spells CASSLGGSIPYNEQFF. CDR3 coding DNA: TGTGCCAGCAGCTTGGGGGGTAGTATCCCCTACAATGAGCAGTTCTTC. Filled out from reference TRBV5-5 and TRBJ2-1, the complete variable domain reads DAGVTQSPTHLIKTRGQQVTLRCSPISGHKSVSWYQQVLGQGPQFIFQYYEKEERGRGNFPDRFSARQFPNYSSELNVNALLLGDSALYLCASSLGGSIPYNEQFFGPGTRLTVL.

V and J are TRBV20-1 and TRBJ2-6; the D is unclear. CDR3 size: 14 residues. Germline assignment: CDR1 DFQATT and CDR2 SNEGSKA (reference sequence). Trimming stripped 3 bases from V and 3 bases from J, with 9 bases between. In DNA, the CDR3 is TGCAGTGCTAGTAGGGAAGGTGGGGCCAACGTCCTGACTTTC. Translating gives CSASREGGANVLTF.

This chain joins TRBV7-2 and TRBJ1-6; D may be TRBD1 (6 bases). Germline V gene lookup returns CDR1 SGHTA and CDR2 FQGNSA. CDR3 length equals 15 residues. The V end lost 7 bases, the J end lost 7 bases, and 17 bases lay between the germline ends. CDR3 bases: TGTGCCAGCAACGTACAGGGCTGGAGAAATTCACCCCTCCACTTT. Encoded protein: CASNVQGWRNSPLHF.

This clonotype came up a few times. This rearrangement joins TRBV5-1 to TRBJ2-4, with unresolved D. CDR1 and CDR2 (germline): SGHRS, YFSETQ. Trimming cost V 4 bases and J 2 bases, with 10 bases left between them. The CDR3 extends over 14 amino acids. The CDR3 nucleotides read TGCGCCAGCAGCACGGACGGGTCCAAAAACATTCAGTACTTC. It yields the protein CASSTDGSKNIQYF.

The gene calls are TRBV6-2 or TRBV6-3 and TRBJ2-3, with D maybe TRBD2 (6 bases). The germline gives CDR1 MNHEY, CDR2 SVGEGT. The CDR3 is 14 amino acids. V shed 3 bases and J shed 5 bases, with 12 bases lying between them. The DNA for the CDR3 is TGTGCCAGCAGTTATCGGGGGAAGGAAGATACGCAGTATTTT. The encoded protein is CASSYRGKEDTQYF.

A few counts support this clonotype. The V call is TRBV10-3, the J call TRBJ1-2; maybe TRBD1 (5 bases). The germline V and J ends were trimmed by 10 bases and 8 bases, with 20 bases remaining between them. Germline assignment: CDR1 ENHRY and CDR2 SYGVKD. The CDR3 loop spans 13 amino acids. The CDR3 loop reads CATLTERGGGYTF. In DNA, the CDR3 is TGTGCCACCCTGACAGAGAGGGGAGGGGGCTACACCTTC.

The chain recombines TRBV24-1 with TRBJ1-2; D is undetermined. This CDR3 is 12 amino acids long. Trimming pared 3 bases from V and 9 bases from J, leaving 10 bases between. The germline V gene has CDR1 KGHDR and CDR2 SFDVKD. As DNA, the CDR3 is TGTGCCACCAGTGATGGTCGCTTGAGCTACACCTTC. Protein product: CATSDGRLSYTF.

The chain has TRBV12-3 or TRBV12-4 and TRBJ2-7, with 8 bases matching TRBD1. V gave up 6 bases and J gave up 0 bases; unmatched junction bases: 7. CDR3 length: 15 amino acids. The CDR3 DNA reads as TGTGCCAGCAGCACGGACAGGGCACACTCCTACGAGCAGTACTTC. Translation gives CASSTDRAHSYEQYF.